The 5 T cell receptor beta chains below all came from one sample that was sequenced in a study of cytomegalovirus exposure and HLA in healthy donors. PCR amplification relied on 60 Vbeta primers (plus 13 Jbeta primers). Profiling relied on immunoSEQ multiplex PCR, and the TCRdb table lists in-frame clones only, not all of them. The sample yields fewer than 150,000 clones, 15% seen once. The sequenced sample was PBMCs. The receptors were sampled from a woman between 18 and 30 years old in good health and CMV-seronegative.

The chain is built from TRBV6-1 and TRBJ2-7, with D possibly TRBD1 on 6 matching bases. V lost 3 bases and J 6 bases, leaving 21 bases between the germline ends. CDR3 length: 16 amino acids. CDR1 is MNHNS, CDR2 SASEGT, per germline. The CDR3 spells CASSESHDGTPLEQYF. The CDR3 DNA sequence: TGTGCCAGCAGTGAGTCCCATGACGGGACACCCCTCGAGCAGTACTTC.

The rearrangement uses TRBV29-1 and TRBJ1-2, with TRBD1 matching over 10 bases. The germline gives CDR1 SQVTM, CDR2 ANQGSEA. This CDR3 spans 16 amino acids. Trimming cost V 3 bases and J 0 bases; bases outside gene matches: 7. The CDR3 DNA reads as TGCAGCGTTGAGAGCGGACAGGGGGGATCTAACTATGGCTACACCTTC. Encoded protein: CSVESGQGGSNYGYTF.

The chain carries TRBV13 and TRBJ1-2; a weak D match, TRBD1 (5 bases). V was pared by 5 bases and J by 4 bases, with 20 bases between. Germline values: CDR1 PRHDT, CDR2 FYEKMQ (reference sequence). This CDR3 region has 16 residues. CDR3 nucleotides: TGTGCCAGCAGCCCGACCCGGGGAGGGGCCCCCTATGGCTACACCTTC. Translated: CASSPTRGGAPYGYTF. Combining the CDR3 with reference TRBV13 and TRBJ1-2 gives the whole variable domain AAGVIQSPRHLIKEKRETATLKCYPIPRHDTVYWYQQGPGQDPQFLISFYEKMQSDKGSIPDRFSAQQFSDYHSELNMSSLELGDSALYFCASSPTRGGAPYGYTFGSGTRLTVV.

This chain uses TRBV9 with TRBJ1-3; the D is unclear. This CDR3 has 16 amino acids. In germline, CDR1 is SGDLS, CDR2 YYNGEE. The germline V and J ends were trimmed by 0 bases and 0 bases, with 10 bases remaining between them. CDR3: CASSVGLSLSGNTIYF. The CDR3 coding sequence is TGTGCCAGCAGCGTAGGGCTTTCCCTCTCTGGAAACACCATATATTTT.

This clone has only a few counts. The chain has TRBV19 and TRBJ2-2, with TRBD2 matching over 12 bases. Germline CDR1 and CDR2: LNHDA and SQIVND (reference sequence). Trimming took 5 bases from V and 0 from J; bases not matched to a gene: 10. The CDR3 extends over 19 amino acids. The CDR3 reads CASSARLAGVSTNTGELFF. CDR3 DNA: TGTGCCAGTAGTGCCAGACTAGCGGGAGTTAGTACGAACACCGGGGAGCTGTTTTTT. Drawing the rest from reference TRBV19 and TRBJ2-2, the complete variable domain is DGGITQSPKYLFRKEGQNVTLSCEQNLNHDAMYWYRQDPGQGLRLIYYSQIVNDFQKGDIAEGYSVSREKKESFPLTVTSAQKNPTAFYLCASSARLAGVSTNTGELFFGEGSRLTVL.